Presented here are 24 T cell receptor beta chains from one specimen sequenced in a study of tumor-infiltrating lymphocytes in primary liver carcinoma. RNA and DNA were co-extracted from around 18-30 mg of unsorted bulk tissue. Total RNA (around 0.45 ug) served as template for TCR beta cDNA synthesis primed by a constant-region primer. It was through three nested multiplex PCR rounds of slightly modified ARM-PCR that TCR beta libraries arose. A C-beta reverse primer and TRBV1-TRBV30 forward primers served in each of the first two PCR rounds, at about 10 cycles apiece. Each CDR3 protein gets one entry after TCRdb re-called the multiplex PCR reads with MiXCR. The table records 50,000 to 70,000 distinct CDR3 sequences, around 64% of them present only once. The sample comprised liver tumor tissue from sampling region 2. The subset: tumor region T2, inferior pole. All receptors come from a man aged 35 to 55 with primary liver carcinoma and hepatitis B virus infection.

Note on this clonotype: At one of its ends the junction is not consistent with the germline gene, which may arise from a read error. The V call is TRBV11-2, the J call TRBJ2-5; D might be TRBD1 (7 bases). The germline gives CDR1 SGHAT, CDR2 FQNNGV. The CDR3 covers 16 residues. The CDR3 bases are TGTGCCAGCAGCTTAACAGGAGGGGGCTCGGTGGAGACCAAGTACTTC. Translating it yields CASSLTGGGSVETKYF.

This CDR3 is CASSSGDTPRGQPQHF. In nucleotides, the CDR3 is TGTGCCAGCAGCTCGGGGGACACGCCACGAGGTCAGCCCCAGCATTTT. The J gene is TRBJ1-5, the V gene TRBV6-2 or TRBV6-3; TRBD1 might be the D (6 bases). The CDR3 sequence is 16 residues long. V lost 6 bases to trimming and J lost 6 bases, with 21 bases between them. Germline CDR1 is MNHEY and CDR2 is SVGEGT.

Turning to this clonotype: At one boundary the junction diverges from the germline segment, which might be a read error. V gene TRBV7-8 combines with J gene TRBJ2-5; 8 bases match TRBD1. This CDR3 is built from 15 residues. Germline V gene sequence: CDR1 SGHVS, CDR2 FQNEAQ. In DNA form, the CDR3 reads TGTGCCGGCAGCTTAAACCCACAGGGGGTAGAGACTCAGTACTTC. Protein product: CAGSLNPQGVETQYF. Filled out from reference TRBV7-8 and TRBJ2-5, the complete variable domain reads GAGVSQSPRYKVAKRGQDVALRCDPISGHVSLFWYQQALGQGPEFLTYFQNEAQLDKSGLPSDRFFAERPEGSVSTLKIQRTQQEDSAVYLCAGSLNPQGVETQYFGPGTRLLVL.

Worth noting for this clonotype: A much larger clone differs by one base, so this may be a read error. The chain combines TRBV5-1 with TRBJ2-7, with a possible D match to TRBD2 (6 bases). V gave up 4 bases and J gave up 10 bases, with 18 bases separating them. This CDR3 is built from 13 residues. Germline V gene sequence: CDR1 SGHRS, CDR2 YFSETQ. CDR3 loop: CASSPPGSGDQYF. The CDR3 DNA is TGCGCCAGCAGCCCCCCCGGATCGGGGGACCAGTACTTC.

As concerns this clonotype: At one end the junction does not follow the germline gene, possibly because of a read error. The chain joins TRBV4-2 to TRBJ2-2; 12 nucleotides align to TRBD2. CDR3 size: 19 residues. Germline V gene sequence: CDR1 LGHNA, CDR2 YNFKEQ. CDR3 protein: CAGSQALAGGLANTGELFF. CDR3 nucleotide sequence: TGTGCCGGCAGCCAAGCGCTAGCGGGAGGGTTAGCGAACACCGGGGAGTTGTTTTTT.

This chain connects TRBV11-2 to TRBJ2-5, with D tentatively TRBD2 (6 bases). Germline V CDR1 and CDR2: SGHAT, FQNNGV. CDR3 size: 16 residues. The CDR3 protein is CTGSQTPCGGKETQYF. The CDR3 DNA is TGTACCGGCAGCCAAACTCCTTGTGGGGGGAAAGAGACCCAGTACTTC.

The V call is TRBV11-2, the J call TRBJ2-1; 7 bases are shared with TRBD2. With 0 bases clipped from V and 3 bases from J, the junction kept 14 bases outside the gene matches. Germline CDR1 is SGHAT and CDR2 is FQNNGV. CDR3 length equals 19 residues. The CDR3 is CASSLDWRFSGTLYNEQFF. The DNA for the CDR3 is TGTGCCAGCAGCTTAGATTGGCGATTCAGCGGGACCCTCTACAATGAGCAGTTCTTC.

As concerns this clonotype: The conserved closing phenylalanine or tryptophan is absent in this CDR3, likely reflecting a read error. V usage is TRBV12-3 or TRBV12-4 and J usage is TRBJ1-5, with TRBD2 as a possible D gene (5 bases). The J call may be wrong; the DNA end is better matched by TRBJ2-3. This CDR3 is built from 14 residues. CDR3 nucleotide sequence: TGTGCCAGCAGTTTAGATGAGGGCAATCAGCCCCAGTATTAT. Translation gives CASSLDEGNQPQYY.

Comments on this clonotype: The junction and the germline gene differ at one end; a read error may be behind it. V usage is TRBV5-6 and J usage is TRBJ2-7, with D unclear. Germline values: CDR1 SGHDT, CDR2 YYEEEE. The CDR3 spans 13 residues. Written as DNA, the CDR3 is TGTGCCAACAGCCTGGCAACCGGGTTTTGGCAGTACTTC. This gives the protein CANSLATGFWQYF.

The rearrangement joins TRBV4-1 to TRBJ2-5, with D maybe TRBD2 (5 bases). This CDR3 contains 16 residues. Germline CDR1 is MGHRA and CDR2 is YSYEKL. Trimming took 0 bases from V and 0 from J, leaving 11 bases between them. The DNA of the CDR3 is TGCGCCAGCAGCCAAGATTGGGGAGTTCACCAAGAGACCCAGTACTTC. Its translation: CASSQDWGVHQETQYF.

The rearrangement joins TRBV4-1 to TRBJ1-1; D is unresolved. V was pared by 9 bases and J by 5 bases, with 13 bases between. The CDR3 is 12 residues long. In germline, CDR1 is MGHRA, CDR2 YSYEKL. The chain's CDR3 is CASRGLWTEAFF. The CDR3 nucleotides read TGCGCCAGTAGAGGGCTGTGGACTGAAGCTTTCTTT.

Of note for this clonotype: The germline gene is not matched at one end of the junction; a read error may be the cause. This chain joins TRBV6-5 and TRBJ1-6, with D unresolved. This CDR3 region has 14 residues. Per germline, CDR1 MNHEY and CDR2 SVGAGI. CDR3 sequence reads: CASAGGGGGSPLHF. The CDR3 region has the DNA TGTGCCAGCGCTGGTGGCGGCGGTGGCTCACCTCTCCACTTT.

Worth noting for this clonotype: Germline is not matched at one junction end, which may reflect a read error. J is TRBJ2-1 and V is TRBV5-4; perhaps D is TRBD1 or TRBD2 (6 bases each). Germline values: CDR1 SGHNT, CDR2 YYREEE (reference sequence). The CDR3 is 15 residues long. CDR3 amino acids: CASSLSRGRHNEQFF. The CDR3 DNA is TGTGCCAGCAGCTTGTCTAGGGGGAGGCACAACGAGCAGTTCTTC.

The chain links TRBV6-2 or TRBV6-3 to TRBJ1-5, with a weak D call TRBD1 (6 bases). Germline CDR1 MNHEY, CDR2 SVGEGT. CDR3 length equals 16 residues. With 7 bases removed from V and 3 bases from J, the gap between germline ends came to 19 bases. The CDR3 protein is CASNQAGTFTNQPQHF. The CDR3 DNA sequence: TGTGCCAGCAACCAAGCCGGGACATTTACCAATCAGCCCCAGCATTTT.

This clonotype was counted only a few times. This chain links TRBV9 with TRBJ2-7; D ambiguous. The CDR3 sequence is 15 residues long. CDR1 is SGDLS, CDR2 YYNGEE, per germline. Trimming took 1 base from V and 3 from J, leaving 14 bases between them. The CDR3 DNA reads as TGTGCCAGCAGCGTATACGGCGATGCACTCTACGAGCAGTACTTC. Protein: CASSVYGDALYEQYF.

Details on this clonotype: One end of the junction is discordant with germline, which a read error may explain. The chain joins TRBV6-2 or TRBV6-3 to TRBJ1-4; no definite D call. Germline-derived CDR1 and CDR2 are MNHEY and SVGEGT. The CDR3 runs 13 residues. CDR3 sequence: CASNYSVAGELFF. The CDR3 nucleotides read TGTGCCAGCAATTACTCGGTTGCTGGAGAACTGTTTTTT.

The sample holds a few counts of this clonotype. This chain links TRBV30 with TRBJ2-1; 9 bases are shared with TRBD1. Germline CDR1 and CDR2: GTSNPN and SVGIG (reference sequence). Germline trimming cut 2 bases from V and 10 bases from J; bases unmatched to any gene: 9. The CDR3 runs 14 residues. In DNA form, the CDR3 reads TGTGCCTGGAGTTTACAGGGGGCCTTTTCGGAGCAGTTCTTC. It specifies CAWSLQGAFSEQFF.

In regard to this clonotype: Its ends do not fully match the called genes, so a read error is possible. The genes are TRBV6-1 and TRBJ2-3, with TRBD1 identical over 9 bases. Germline CDR1 reads MNHNS; CDR2 reads SASEGT. CDR3 size: 16 residues. The CDR3 loop is CVSSPEGTGPADTQYF. The CDR3 DNA sequence: TGTGTCAGCAGCCCAGAAGGGACAGGGCCTGCAGATACGCAGTATTTT.

In the case of this clonotype: Without the conserved terminal phenylalanine or tryptophan, this CDR3 likely stems from a read error. This chain uses TRBV12-3 or TRBV12-4 with TRBJ1-5; no reliable D call. This CDR3 spans 14 amino acids. CDR3 bases: TGTGCCAGCTGTTTAGATGAGGGCAATCAGCCCCAGCATTCT. Its translation is CASCLDEGNQPQHS.

On this clonotype itself: At one end the junction does not follow the germline gene, possibly because of a read error. The chain is built from TRBV5-4 and TRBJ1-4; weak D call: TRBD1 (5 bases). The germline V gene encodes CDR1 SGHNT and CDR2 YYREEE (reference sequence). This CDR3 is 14 amino acids long. The CDR3: CASSSKGAGERLFF. The DNA for the CDR3 is TGTGCCAGCAGCTCTAAAGGGGCCGGAGAAAGACTGTTTTTT.

On this clonotype itself: A junction boundary mismatches the germline segment, possibly from a read error. The genes are TRBV5-5 and TRBJ2-1; D unclear. The CDR3 has 15 amino acids. Germline CDR1 is SGHKS and CDR2 is YYEKEE (reference sequence). The CDR3 reads CAGSLGLGTVNEQFF. CDR3 DNA sequence: TGTGCCGGCAGCTTGGGTCTAGGTACGGTCAATGAGCAGTTCTTC.

The chain has TRBV10-3 and TRBJ2-5; D is ambiguous. Germline V gene sequence: CDR1 ENHRY, CDR2 SYGVKD. CDR3 size: 13 residues. V lost 4 bases and J lost 4, with 10 bases in between. The DNA of the CDR3 is TGTGCCATCAGTGGACCCAATGGAGAGACCCAGTACTTC. Its translation is CAISGPNGETQYF.

Worth noting for this clonotype: The junction departs from the called germline gene at one end, perhaps through a read error. The chain couples TRBV30 to TRBJ2-7; D is perhaps TRBD2 (5 bases). This CDR3 contains 14 residues. The germline gives CDR1 GTSNPN, CDR2 SVGIG (reference sequence). The CDR3 region has the DNA TGTGCCTGGAGTGGATCCCTCCTGGCGGGCGAGGAGTACTTC. Protein: CAWSGSLLAGEEYF.

Turning to this clonotype: With a much larger clone just one base away, this may be a read error. In DNA, the CDR3 is TGTACCAGCAGCGGTACTAGCGGGAGTAATGAGCAGTTCTTC. It codes for CTSSGTSGSNEQFF. The V call is TRBV7-9, the J call TRBJ2-1, with 11 bases fitting TRBD2. The CDR3 runs 14 residues. Germline V gives CDR1 SEHNR, CDR2 FQNEAQ (reference sequence).